One sample yielded the 15 T cell receptor beta chains listed below, sequenced in a study of beta chain features in type 1 diabetes (dated 2018 in TCRdb). Libraries were constructed by the immunoSEQ multiplex PCR assay. All of the isolated RNA was reverse transcribed with the High Capacity cDNA Reverse Transcription Kit, so expressed TCRB transcripts were sequenced. The table was pulled from immuneACCESS by TCRdb, which kept in-frame rearrangements only. Such tables lose some clones; where checked, under half of the loss comes from unresolved V genes, and the rest has no known cause. In all, the sample holds approximately 380,000 clones, and more than 12% of those were seen once. The ten largest clones represent approximately 0.02% of the sample. The sequenced sample consisted of naive CD4+ T cells from blood. In the paper's terms, the cell subset or site label means: true naive CD4+ T cells. Receptor source: a woman under 30 in good health.

In this sample, this clone turned up a few times. The rearrangement uses TRBV6-1 and TRBJ2-4, with D possibly TRBD1 on 7 matching bases. V was cut by 3 bases and J by 2 bases, with 11 bases left in between. The germline V gene has CDR1 MNHNS and CDR2 SASEGT. CDR3 length: 15 residues. The CDR3 loop reads CASSDRGDPKNIQYF. In DNA, the CDR3 is TGTGCCAGCAGTGACAGGGGGGATCCCAAAAACATTCAGTACTTC.

This rearrangement joins TRBV2 to TRBJ2-2; D gene ambiguous. From germline, CDR1 is SNHLY and CDR2 FYNNEI. Trimming stripped 2 bases from V and 6 bases from J, with 19 bases between. The CDR3 contains 17 residues. CDR3 sequence reads: CASSEHPPSALPGELFF. CDR3 nucleotide sequence: TGTGCCAGCAGTGAACACCCCCCTAGTGCTTTACCCGGGGAGCTGTTTTTT.

This clone showed up just a few times. The chain uses TRBV28 and TRBJ2-2; 9 positions agree with TRBD1. Trimming removed 4 bases from V and 8 bases from J; junction bases left unmatched: 11. Germline CDR1 and CDR2: MDHEN and SYDVKM. The CDR3 is made up of 16 amino acids. DNA of the CDR3: TGTGCCAGCAGTTCCGCGACAGGGGGTATCCAGGGGGAGCTGTTTTTT. Amino acid sequence: CASSSATGGIQGELFF.

In its sample, this clone was seen a few times. The J gene is TRBJ2-1, the V gene TRBV21-1; the table's TRBD2 call for D was not verified on the DNA. TRBV21-1 is given as a pseudogene. CDR3 length: 16 residues. The CDR3 here is CASSKGASGSLDEQFF. The CDR3 DNA sequence: TGTGCCAGCAGCAAAGGGGCTAGCGGGAGTTTGGATGAGCAGTTCTTC.

This chain connects TRBV5-8 to TRBJ2-2; 9 bases are shared with TRBD1. After removal of 7 bases from V and 6 bases from J, the junction contained 13 bases not matched to a gene. Germline CDR1 reads SGHTS; CDR2 reads YDEGEE. The length of the CDR3 is 16 residues. The CDR3 nucleotides read TGTGCCAGCGGGTTTTTGGGACAGGGATTGCCCGGGGAGCTGTTTTTT. Its translation: CASGFLGQGLPGELFF.

V gene TRBV7-8 combines with J gene TRBJ1-2, with 7 nucleotides matching TRBD1. With V trimmed by 0 bases and J by 5 bases, 9 bases remained unmatched. The CDR3 is 16 residues long. The V gene's germline CDR1 is SGHVS and CDR2 FQNEAQ. CDR3 region: CASSLANRGAGYGYTF. The DNA of the CDR3 is TGTGCCAGCAGCTTAGCAAACAGGGGCGCGGGTTATGGCTACACCTTC.

This clone was observed a few times. The chain carries TRBV4-3 and TRBJ2-1, with a tentative D call TRBD1 (6 bases). CDR1 and CDR2 from the germline V gene are LGHNA and YSLEER. The germline V and J ends were trimmed by 4 bases and 3 bases, with 13 bases remaining between them. This CDR3 spans 15 amino acids. The CDR3 sequence: CASSRAGVGYNEQFF. In DNA form, the CDR3 reads TGCGCCAGCAGCCGGGCAGGGGTGGGCTACAATGAGCAGTTCTTC.

V gene TRBV29-1 combines with J gene TRBJ2-1, with 9 bases that match TRBD2. This CDR3 spans 14 amino acids. The germline V gene encodes CDR1 SQVTM and CDR2 ANQGSEA. The J segment lost 5 bases and the V segment lost 4 bases, leaving 6 bases of the junction unmatched. The CDR3 region has the DNA TGCAGCGTTGTTAGCGGGAGCATCGACAATGAGCAGTTCTTC. Translating it yields CSVVSGSIDNEQFF.

The genes are TRBV29-1 and TRBJ2-1, with 14 bases matching TRBD2. V gave up 2 bases and J gave up 7 bases; unmatched junction bases: 13. The CDR3 has 18 amino acids. Germline-derived CDR1 and CDR2 are SQVTM and ANQGSEA. CDR3 in DNA: TGCAGCGTTGAAAGGCCGACCGGGACTAGCGGGAGTCATAATGAGCAGTTCTTC. Translating gives CSVERPTGTSGSHNEQFF.

The chain recombines TRBV5-1 with TRBJ2-5, with D uncertain. The CDR3 loop spans 16 amino acids. Germline CDR1 SGHRS, CDR2 YFSETQ. Trimming stripped 2 bases from V and 0 bases from J, with 14 bases between. This chain's CDR3 is CASSFPSAIYQETQYF. The CDR3 nucleotides read TGCGCCAGCAGCTTTCCCTCTGCTATTTACCAAGAGACCCAGTACTTC.

This clone appeared a few times. The rearrangement links TRBV5-1 to TRBJ2-3, with 12 bases fitting TRBD2. The CDR3 contains 17 residues. CDR1 and CDR2 from the germline V gene are SGHRS and YFSETQ. J gave up 0 bases and V 4 bases, and 6 bases lay outside the gene matches. The CDR3 here is CASSLPGTSGSTDTQYF. The CDR3 region has the DNA TGCGCCAGCAGCCTCCCCGGGACTAGCGGGAGCACAGATACGCAGTATTTT.

CDR3 coding DNA: TGCGCCAGCAGCTTGGAATTTGGGACAGACAATGAGCAGTTCTTC. Its protein product is CASSLEFGTDNEQFF. The chain couples TRBV5-1 to TRBJ2-1; 7 nucleotides line up with TRBD1. V shed 0 bases and J 5 bases; nucleotides not matched to a gene: 5. This CDR3 has 15 residues. CDR1 is SGHRS and CDR2 is YFSETQ in the germline V gene.

The CDR3 reads CASSLPGGLSYEQYF. In nucleotides, the CDR3 is TGTGCCAGCAGCCTCCCCGGAGGACTATCCTACGAGCAGTACTTC. The genes are TRBV28 and TRBJ2-7, with a possible D match to TRBD2 (6 bases). Germline assignment: CDR1 MDHEN and CDR2 SYDVKM. This CDR3 is 15 amino acids long. Trimming removed 6 bases from V and 1 base from J, with 16 bases in between.

This clone came up a few times. The chain combines TRBV20-1 with TRBJ2-1, with no clear D. The V end was cut by 6 bases, the J end by 6 bases, with 6 bases between. The germline gives CDR1 DFQATT, CDR2 SNEGSKA (reference sequence). The CDR3 is 10 residues long. This CDR3 is CSAHINEQFF. The CDR3 DNA is TGCAGTGCCCACATCAATGAGCAGTTCTTC.

Remarks on this clone: This specimen includes other DNA sequences encoding the same CDR3. The V gene is TRBV28, the J gene TRBJ1-5, with a possible D match to TRBD1 (5 bases). V was clipped by 8 bases and J by 4 bases, with 9 bases between them. Germline lookup yields CDR1 MDHEN and CDR2 SYDVKM. The CDR3 loop spans 12 amino acids. The CDR3 nucleotides are TGTGCCAGCCGTCAGGGAAATCAGCCCCAGCATTTT. It translates to CASRQGNQPQHF.